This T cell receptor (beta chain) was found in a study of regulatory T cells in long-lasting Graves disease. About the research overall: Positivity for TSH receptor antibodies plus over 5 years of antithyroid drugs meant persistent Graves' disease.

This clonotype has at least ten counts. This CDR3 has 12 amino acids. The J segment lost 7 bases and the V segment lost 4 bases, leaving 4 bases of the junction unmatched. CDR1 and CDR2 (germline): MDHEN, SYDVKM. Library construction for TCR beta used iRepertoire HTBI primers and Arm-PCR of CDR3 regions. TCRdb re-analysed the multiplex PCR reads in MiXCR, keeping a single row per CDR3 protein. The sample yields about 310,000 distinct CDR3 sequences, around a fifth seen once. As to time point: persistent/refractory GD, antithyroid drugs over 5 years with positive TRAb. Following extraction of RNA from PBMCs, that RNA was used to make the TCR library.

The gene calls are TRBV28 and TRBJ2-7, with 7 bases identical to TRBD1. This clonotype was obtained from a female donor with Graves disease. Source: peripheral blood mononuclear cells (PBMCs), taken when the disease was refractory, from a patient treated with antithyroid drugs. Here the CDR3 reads CASSSTGKEQYF. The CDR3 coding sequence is TGTGCCAGCAGTTCGACAGGGAAAGAGCAGTACTTC. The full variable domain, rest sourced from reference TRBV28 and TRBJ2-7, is DVKVTQSSRYLVKRTGEKVFLECVQDMDHENMFWYRQDPGLGLRLIYFSYDVKMKEKGDIPEGYSVSREKKERFSLILESASTNQTSMYLCASSSTGKEQYFGPGTRLTVT.